A selection of T cell receptor beta chains follows, all from one sample in a study. TCRdb re-analysed the 5' RACE reads in MiXCR, keeping a single row per CDR3 protein. The repertoire holds about 40,000 distinct CDR3 sequences, with 18% as singletons. The sample consisted of naive CD4+ T cells sorted from a lymph node. The receptors come from a female donor with breast cancer. The CDR3 runs from the conserved cysteine through the conserved F or W. A D gene is named only where the DNA matches it firmly. The size of a clone is reported for some rows only, either as once, few or many, or as a class for expanded clones.

TRBJ2-7,TRBV5-1,few,.,CASSLGSGVFYEQYF,TGCGCCAGCAGCTTGGGGTCGGGAGTTTTCTACGAGCAGTACTTC
TRBJ2-3,TRBV4-1,.,.,CASSQDNPGPDTQYF,TGCGCCAGCAGCCAAGATAACCCGGGGCCAGATACGCAGTATTTT
TRBJ1-1,TRBV20-1,.,.,CSAGGPMNTEAFF,TGCAGTGCTGGCGGACCGATGAACACTGAAGCTTTCTTT
TRBJ2-2,TRBV25-1,few,TRBD2,CASSGTSSGELFF,TGTGCCAGCAGTGGGACTAGCTCCGGGGAGCTGTTTTTT
TRBJ1-1,TRBV12-3/TRBV12-4,many,.,CASSSATEAFF,TGTGCCAGCAGTTCTGCAACTGAAGCTTTCTTT
TRBJ2-1,TRBV24-1,few,.,CATRARGEQFF,TGTGCCACCAGAGCCCGTGGCGAGCAGTTCTTC
TRBJ1-1,TRBV5-1,many,TRBD1,CASSQGQSNTEAFF,TGCGCCAGCAGCCAGGGACAGTCGAACACTGAAGCTTTCTTT
TRBJ2-2,TRBV7-8,many,.,CASSGGANTGELFF,TGTGCCAGCAGCGGTGGGGCGAACACCGGGGAGCTGTTTTTT
TRBJ2-6,TRBV7-9,.,TRBD1,CASSPETGTGANVLTF,TGTGCCAGCAGCCCTGAGACAGGGACTGGGGCCAACGTCCTGACTTTC
TRBJ1-1,TRBV20-1,many,.,CSAREWALNTEAFF,TGCAGTGCTAGAGAGTGGGCCCTCAACACTGAAGCTTTCTTT
TRBJ2-3,TRBV11-2,once,.,CASSFGTSTDTQYF,TGTGCCAGCAGCTTTGGGACGAGCACAGATACGCAGTATTTT
TRBJ2-3,TRBV5-6,few,.,CASSFLGESTDTQYF,TGTGCCAGCAGCTTTCTTGGGGAAAGCACAGATACGCAGTATTTT
TRBJ2-5,TRBV5-1,many,.,CASSFRGQETQYF,TGCGCCAGCAGCTTTCGGGGACAAGAGACCCAGTACTTC
TRBJ2-7,TRBV6-2/TRBV6-3,many,.,CASIRSGPLYEQYF,TGTGCCAGCATTAGGAGCGGGCCTCTGTACGAGCAGTACTTC
TRBJ1-1,TRBV7-9,.,.,CASSYVGDTEAFF,TGTGCCAGCAGTTATGTCGGGGACACTGAAGCTTTCTTT
TRBJ2-1,TRBV9,few,TRBD2,CASSFTYGAGTSVNNEQCF,TGTGCCAGCAGCTTCACTTATGGCGCCGGGACTAGCGTAAACAATGAGCAGTGCTTC
TRBJ2-3,TRBV10-2,many,.,CASSERGAVDTQYF,TGCGCCAGCAGTGAAAGAGGGGCCGTAGATACGCAGTATTTT
TRBJ1-5,TRBV20-1,.,.,CSASAGISNQPQHF,TGCAGTGCTTCGGCCGGGATTAGCAATCAGCCCCAGCATTTT
TRBJ1-1,TRBV30,few,TRBD1,CAWSVRAGGLGEAFF,TGTGCCTGGAGTGTACGCGCAGGGGGATTGGGTGAAGCTTTCTTT
TRBJ1-1,TRBV6-2/TRBV6-3,few,TRBD1,CASRHPQGGEAFF,TGTGCCAGCAGACACCCACAGGGGGGTGAAGCTTTCTTT
TRBJ2-7,TRBV12-3/TRBV12-4,few,.,CASCSKLYEQYF,TGTGCCTCATGTTCAAAATTATACGAGCAGTACTTC
TRBJ2-1,TRBV6-4,many,TRBD2,CASSALAGDPYNEQFF,TGTGCCAGCAGTGCCCTAGCGGGAGATCCCTACAATGAGCAGTTCTTC
TRBJ1-1,TRBV7-9,.,.,CASSFGDRGFAFF,TGTGCCAGCAGCTTTGGGGACCGTGGATTTGCTTTCTTT
TRBJ1-5,TRBV6-1,few,.,CASSERGGGHQPQHF,TGTGCCAGCAGTGAGCGCGGGGGGGGGCACCAGCCCCAGCATTTT
TRBJ2-6,TRBV7-2,few,.,CASSFQGSGANVLTF,TGTGCCAGCAGCTTTCAGGGCTCTGGGGCCAACGTCCTGACTTTC
TRBJ1-4,TRBV7-9,.,.,CASSLREATNEKLFF,TGTGCCAGCAGCCTCCGGGAGGCAACTAATGAAAAACTGTTTTTT
TRBJ2-5,TRBV5-1,many,.,CASSRTQQETQYF,TGCGCCAGCAGCAGGACTCAACAAGAGACCCAGTACTTC
TRBJ2-5,TRBV28,few,TRBD1,CASSPTGVGGETQYF,TGTGCCAGCAGCCCAACAGGGGTTGGAGGAGAGACCCAGTACTTC
TRBJ2-4,TRBV5-1,.,.,CASKGESKNIQYF,TGCGCCAGCAAAGGGGAAAGCAAAAACATCCAGTACTTC
TRBJ2-1,TRBV7-9,few,TRBD1,CASSLDRAYNEQFF,TGTGCCAGCAGCTTGGACAGGGCCTACAATGAGCAGTTCTTC
TRBJ1-1,TRBV7-2,few,.,CASSLRGTPREAFF,TGTGCCAGCAGCCTTAGGGGGACCCCACGGGAAGCTTTCTTT
TRBJ2-7,TRBV2,many,TRBD1,CASTGTGTGFNEQYF,TGTGCCAGCACCGGAACCGGGACAGGGTTCAACGAGCAGTACTTC
TRBJ2-5,TRBV7-2,few,.,CASSPVKETQYF,TGTGCCAGCAGCCCCGTTAAGGAGACCCAGTACTTC
TRBJ1-5,TRBV5-1,many,.,CASSLYGTANQPQHF,TGCGCCAGCAGCTTGTACGGTACAGCCAATCAGCCCCAGCATTTT